These 21 T cell receptor beta chains were sequenced from one sample in a study of lymphopenia after photon versus proton radiotherapy. Clones were read by immunoSEQ multiplex PCR, and TCRdb kept only the in-frame ones, dropping some. Here the sample spans 37,000 or so clones, 85% being singletons. The specimen comprised peripheral blood, sampled from a patient treated with photon-based radiotherapy. The receptors shown here come from a man aged 45 to 65 with gastric cancer.

The chain couples TRBV7-2 to TRBJ2-5, with D unclear. V lost 5 bases, J lost 5 bases, and 15 bases lay in between. The CDR3 is 14 amino acids. Germline V gives CDR1 SGHTA, CDR2 FQGNSA. The CDR3 reads CASSPRRPQETQYF. In DNA form, the CDR3 reads TGTGCCAGCAGCCCCCGACGGCCGCAGGAGACCCAGTACTTC.

This clone was detected a few times. V is TRBV5-5 and J is TRBJ2-7, with no clear D. Between the trimmed V and J ends, which lost 4 bases and 2 bases, there was a span of 13 bases. The germline V gene has CDR1 SGHKS and CDR2 YYEKEE (reference sequence). This CDR3 contains 14 residues. CDR3 bases: TGTGCCAGCAGCCCCAATCAGCAGACCTACGAGCAGTACTTC. Encoded protein: CASSPNQQTYEQYF.

The J gene is TRBJ2-7, the V gene TRBV28; 14 bases fit TRBD2. This CDR3 is built from 15 residues. CDR1 is MDHEN and CDR2 is SYDVKM in the germline V gene. V lost 7 bases to trimming and J lost 6 bases; unmatched junction nucleotides: 8. Here the CDR3 reads CASTSTSGRVVEQYF. The CDR3 DNA reads TGTGCCAGCACCTCGACTAGCGGGAGGGTCGTCGAGCAGTACTTC.

The chain uses TRBV7-8 and TRBJ2-1; perhaps TRBD1 as D (6 bases). V shed 7 bases and J shed 5 bases, with 15 bases lying between them. The CDR3 loop spans 14 amino acids. Germline V gene sequence: CDR1 SGHVS, CDR2 FQNEAQ. The CDR3 reads CASKWGQGNNEQFF. The CDR3, as DNA: TGTGCCAGCAAGTGGGGGCAGGGTAACAATGAGCAGTTCTTC.

This chain connects TRBV27 to TRBJ2-4; 7 nucleotides agree with TRBD1. Germline CDR1 MNHEY, CDR2 SMNVEV (reference sequence). V shed 4 bases and J 1 base; nucleotides not matched to a gene: 7. The CDR3 totals 16 residues. CDR3 in amino acids: CASSSLGGSAKNIQYF. Written as DNA, the CDR3 is TGTGCCAGCAGTTCCTTAGGGGGCTCGGCCAAAAACATTCAGTACTTC.

V is TRBV7-3 and J is TRBJ1-1; D ambiguous. V was pared by 5 bases and J by 0 bases, with 10 bases between. Germline values: CDR1 SGHTA, CDR2 FQGTGA. This CDR3 has 14 residues. The CDR3 sequence: CASSPGWVNTEAFF. For the CDR3, the DNA is TGTGCCAGCAGCCCGGGGTGGGTGAACACTGAAGCTTTCTTT. Full variable domain (outside the CDR3, taken from reference TRBV7-3 and TRBJ1-1): GAGVSQTPSNKVTEKGKYVELRCDPISGHTALYWYRQSLGQGPEFLIYFQGTGAADDSGLPNDRFFAVRPEGSVSTLKIQRTERGDSAVYLCASSPGWVNTEAFFGQGTRLTVV.

The chain combines TRBV10-3 with TRBJ2-3, with D uncertain. The CDR3 consists of 13 residues. The V gene lost 7 bases and the J gene lost 3 bases, with 11 bases spanning the gap. Per germline, CDR1 ENHRY and CDR2 SYGVKD. The chain's CDR3 is CAINPTGTDTQYF. For the CDR3, the DNA is TGTGCCATCAACCCCACCGGGACAGATACGCAGTATTTT.

The V and J genes are TRBV19 and TRBJ2-1, with D unresolved. V lost 4 bases to trimming and J lost 8 bases, with 15 bases between them. This CDR3 comprises 14 residues. CDR1 is LNHDA and CDR2 is SQIVND in the germline V gene (reference sequence). This CDR3 is CASSTGWLRDEQFF. The CDR3 DNA follows: TGTGCCAGTAGTACCGGCTGGTTACGCGATGAGCAGTTCTTC.

The CDR3 region has the DNA TGTGCCAGCAGGAGGGAGCGGGTCTCCTACAATGAGCAGTTCTTC. Encoded protein: CASRRERVSYNEQFF. The rearrangement joins TRBV2 to TRBJ2-1; the D gene is possibly TRBD2 (6 bases). CDR1 is SNHLY, CDR2 FYNNEI, per germline. The length of the CDR3 is 15 residues. Trimming removed 6 bases from V and 0 bases from J, with 12 bases in between. The full variable domain, its missing parts supplied by reference TRBV2 and TRBJ2-1, is EPEVTQTPSHQVTQMGQEVILRCVPISNHLYFYWYRQILGQKVEFLVSFYNNEISEKSEIFDDQFSVERPDGSNFTLKIRSTKLEDSAMYFCASRRERVSYNEQFFGPGTRLTVL.

There are a few counts of this clone. CDR3 coding DNA: TGTGCCAGCAGCTTAGTGGAGACAGGGGGCAGCTACGAGCAGTACTTC. It codes for CASSLVETGGSYEQYF. The V gene is TRBV7-9, the J gene TRBJ2-7, with TRBD1 identical over 10 bases. Per the germline V gene, CDR1 is SEHNR and CDR2 is FQNEAQ (reference sequence). The V segment lost 1 base and the J segment 3 bases; nucleotides outside the gene matches: 6. The CDR3 totals 16 residues.

J is TRBJ2-5 and V is TRBV6-1, with D tentatively TRBD1 (7 bases). Deletions cut 7 bases from V and 4 bases from J, with 19 bases between. Germline values: CDR1 MNHNS, CDR2 SASEGT. The CDR3 extends over 15 amino acids. Here the CDR3 DNA reads TGTGCCAGCATTCTAGCCGGGGGACAGAGAGAGACCCAGTACTTC. This gives the protein CASILAGGQRETQYF.

This clone was seen a single time. Other DNA variants within this sample encode the same CDR3. The chain employs TRBV7-6 and TRBJ1-5, with no clear D. Between the trimmed V and J ends, which lost 6 bases and 4 bases, there was a span of 10 bases. The CDR3 is 13 amino acids. Germline V lookup: CDR1 SGHVS, CDR2 FNYEAQ. The CDR3: CASSTDTNQPQHF. The CDR3 bases are TGTGCCAGCAGTACAGACACGAATCAGCCCCAGCATTTT.

This clone turned up a few times. The chain combines TRBV11-2 with TRBJ2-2; 13 bases line up with TRBD2. The V gene end was trimmed by 5 bases and the J gene end by 4 bases; junction bases not matched to a gene: 7. CDR3 size: 17 residues. The V gene's germline CDR1 is SGHAT and CDR2 FQNNGV. CDR3 DNA: TGTGCCAGCAGCCGGACTAGCGGGAGAGCGCCCACCGGGGAGCTGTTTTTT. This gives the protein CASSRTSGRAPTGELFF.

This sequence joins TRBV5-4 and TRBJ2-3; tentatively, D is TRBD1 (5 bases). CDR3 length equals 14 residues. V lost 4 bases to trimming and J lost 0 bases, with 9 bases between them. Looked up from germline, CDR1 is SGHNT and CDR2 is YYREEE (reference sequence). The CDR3 here is CASSRTTSTDTQYF. DNA for the CDR3: TGTGCCAGCAGCCGGACAACGAGCACAGATACGCAGTATTTT.

J is TRBJ2-2 and V is TRBV25-1; possibly TRBD1 for D (6 bases). The ends were cut back, 3 bases at V and 1 base at J, with 9 bases in the middle. The V gene's germline CDR1 is MGHDK and CDR2 SYGVNS. This CDR3 region has 15 residues. CDR3: CASSDWTVNTGELFF. Written as DNA, the CDR3 is TGTGCCAGCAGTGACTGGACAGTGAACACCGGGGAGCTGTTTTTT.

This sequence joins TRBV11-2 and TRBJ2-5; 8 nucleotides align to TRBD1. Trimming cost V 3 bases and J 5 bases; bases outside gene matches: 11. This CDR3 spans 16 amino acids. The germline gives CDR1 SGHAT, CDR2 FQNNGV. The CDR3, as DNA: TGTGCCAGCAGCTTTTCCTACAAGACAGGGGTGGAGACCCAGTACTTC. Translating gives CASSFSYKTGVETQYF.

The rearrangement links TRBV7-9 to TRBJ2-5, with D possibly matching TRBD1 (6 bases). CDR3 size: 15 residues. Germline values: CDR1 SEHNR, CDR2 FQNEAQ (reference sequence). With 3 bases removed from V and 5 bases from J, the gap between germline ends came to 16 bases. CDR3 nucleotides: TGTGCCAGCAGCTTGGGGCAGGGGAACTGGGAGACCCAGTACTTC. It yields the protein CASSLGQGNWETQYF.

The rearrangement joins TRBV11-2 to TRBJ2-3; D is perhaps TRBD1 (9 bases). Germline CDR1 SGHAT, CDR2 FQNNGV. The CDR3 spans 19 residues. Trimming removed 1 base from V and 5 bases from J, with 25 bases in between. CDR3 DNA sequence: TGTGCCAGCAGCTTAGCGGGGGGGACCGGGACAGGGTTCCAAGATACGCAGTATTTT. Encoded protein: CASSLAGGTGTGFQDTQYF.

This chain joins TRBV10-3 and TRBJ2-1; tentative D call: TRBD2 (7 bases). CDR3 length: 14 amino acids. V lost 10 bases to trimming and J lost 2 bases, with 15 bases between them. Germline values: CDR1 ENHRY, CDR2 SYGVKD. CDR3 residues: CATGGGDAYNEQFF. Written as DNA, the CDR3 is TGTGCCACGGGGGGCGGGGACGCCTACAATGAGCAGTTCTTC.

The J gene is TRBJ2-7, the V gene TRBV5-4; D is possibly TRBD1 (6 bases). CDR1 and CDR2 from the germline V gene are SGHNT and YYREEE (reference sequence). V shed 3 bases and J shed 0 bases, with 10 bases lying between them. The CDR3 is 14 residues long. CDR3 protein: CASSSQGSSYEQYF. The CDR3 bases are TGTGCCAGCAGCTCCCAGGGGAGCTCCTACGAGCAGTACTTC.

This chain connects TRBV7-9 to TRBJ1-2; D is possibly TRBD1 (5 bases). The CDR3 covers 13 residues. Germline lookup yields CDR1 SEHNR and CDR2 FQNEAQ (reference sequence). Trimming removed 5 bases at V and 6 bases at J, with 13 bases between. The CDR3 DNA follows: TGTGCCAGCAGCCGCGGGACTAAAGATGGCTACACCTTC. It is translated as CASSRGTKDGYTF.